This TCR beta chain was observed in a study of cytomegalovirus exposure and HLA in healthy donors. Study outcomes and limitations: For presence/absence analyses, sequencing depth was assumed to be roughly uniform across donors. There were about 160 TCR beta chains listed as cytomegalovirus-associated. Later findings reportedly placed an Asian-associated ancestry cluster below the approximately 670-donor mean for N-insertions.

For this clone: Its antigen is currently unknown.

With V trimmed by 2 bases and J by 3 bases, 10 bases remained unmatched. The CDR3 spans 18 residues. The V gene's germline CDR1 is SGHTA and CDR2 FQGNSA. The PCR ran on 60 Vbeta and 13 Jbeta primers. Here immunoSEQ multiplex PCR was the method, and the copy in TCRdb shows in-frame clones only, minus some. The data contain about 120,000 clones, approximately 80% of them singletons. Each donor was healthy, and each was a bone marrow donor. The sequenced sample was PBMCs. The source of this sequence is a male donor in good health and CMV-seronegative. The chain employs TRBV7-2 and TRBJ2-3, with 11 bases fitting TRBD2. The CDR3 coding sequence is TGTGCCAGCAGCTTATACGTAGCGGGGGGGCTTTTAACAGATACGCAGTATTTT. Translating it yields CASSLYVAGGLLTDTQYF.